Included here is one T cell receptor beta chain sequence, with context. Its antigen is not identified. These data originate in a study of cytomegalovirus exposure and HLA in healthy donors. Study summary: Early released data comprised approximately 85 million unique TCRs from HLA-typed donors. General study results and limits: It was approximately 150 TCR beta chains that were listed as cytomegalovirus-associated. A previous analysis found most TCR beta V segments productive roughly 90% or roughly 30% of the time. Association with HLA alleles at 0.05 false discovery rate was found for some 18,000 TCR beta sequences in a later analysis.

Unmatched junction bases numbered 14, after V lost 5 bases and J lost 10 bases. The V gene's germline CDR1 is MNHEY and CDR2 SMNVEV (reference sequence). CDR3 size: 15 residues. The PCR ran on 60 Vbeta and 13 Jbeta primers. The method was immunoSEQ multiplex PCR; TCRdb's version includes in-frame clones alone and lacks a portion of them. The clone table shows approximately 110,000 clones, with the ten largest holding around 3.9%. The chain links TRBV27 to TRBJ2-1, with 7 bases that match TRBD2. The TCR originated in a man aged 18 to 30 in good health and CMV-seronegative. The source material was PBMCs. CDR3 amino acids: CASSPGGTWVEEQFF. The CDR3 nucleotides are TGTGCCAGCAGTCCCGGGGGGACCTGGGTGGAAGAGCAGTTCTTC.